The following is a TCR beta chain sequence with its context. In the original processing: Scientists estimated how many nucleated cells there were by amplifying reference gene primers. Generated by immunoSEQ multiplex PCR, the TCRdb table keeps only in-frame clones and is missing some. V and J calls and clone size are as listed in that table; D and trimming were resolved from the DNA. The repertoire holds under 150,000 clones, 65% to 80% seen once, with about 3.6% in the top ten. This sample is drawn from a study of blood T cell repertoires in COVID-19. About the study: The study drew acute and convalescent COVID-19 samples from the United States, Italy and Spain. The cDNA or gDNA used as material had been derived from T cells, B-cell-depleted T cells, or PBMCs.

Per the germline V gene, CDR1 is LGHNA and CDR2 is YSLEER. V lost 0 bases and J lost 4, with 12 bases in between. The CDR3 totals 15 residues. The TCR sequence derives from a man aged 55 to 70 with acute or convalescent COVID-19. The gene calls are TRBV4-3 and TRBJ1-2; D not resolved. Sequenced sample: peripheral blood. The CDR3 DNA reads TGCGCCAGCAGCCAAGAATGGGAGGGTAGCTATGGCTACACCTTC. It specifies CASSQEWEGSYGYTF.